The 11 T cell receptor beta chains given below trace back to one sample, sequenced in a study of blood T cell repertoires in COVID-19. The protocol was immunoSEQ multiplex PCR, while the TCRdb copy is restricted to in-frame clones and leaves out a portion. The sample contains 300,000 to 500,000 clones, approximately 90% of which appear only once. Sequencing was performed on PBMCs or T cells enriched from blood (not recorded which). The receptors shown here come from a woman in her 30s with acute COVID-19.

V is TRBV6-5 and J is TRBJ2-1, with D possibly being TRBD1 (6 bases). Germline V gene lookup returns CDR1 MNHEY and CDR2 SVGAGI. The CDR3 totals 15 residues. V gave up 6 bases and J gave up 7 bases, with 19 bases separating them. The DNA for the CDR3 is TGTGCCAGCAGCCCATCCGGCAGGGGCGGGAATGAGCAGTTCTTC. As protein: CASSPSGRGGNEQFF.

The chain carries TRBV11-3 and TRBJ2-1; D is uncertain. CDR1 SGHNT and CDR2 YENEEA come from the germline V gene. CDR3 length: 13 amino acids. V dropped 5 bases and J dropped 8 bases, with 13 bases sitting between them. The CDR3, as DNA: TGTGCCAGCAGCCTCCGACTCCTCGATGAGCAGTTCTTC. This sequence encodes CASSLRLLDEQFF.

The CDR3 coding sequence is TGTGCCAGTAGTATATCCCACAGCATGAACACTGAAGCTTTCTTT. It is translated as CASSISHSMNTEAFF. The rearrangement uses TRBV19 and TRBJ1-1; no firm D call. V lost 2 bases, J lost 0 bases, and 10 bases lay in between. CDR3 size: 15 residues. Germline V gives CDR1 LNHDA, CDR2 SQIVND (reference sequence).

This rearrangement joins TRBV29-1 to TRBJ1-5, with D maybe TRBD1 (6 bases). Germline CDR1 reads SQVTM; CDR2 reads ANQGSEA. V shed 8 bases and J shed 0 bases, with 32 bases lying between them. This CDR3 comprises 20 residues. In DNA, the CDR3 is TGCAGCCCCCGGGACACTATCGTTTACTTTCCAATTAATAGCAATCAGCCCCAGCATTTT. Residues: CSPRDTIVYFPINSNQPQHF.

This sequence joins TRBV4-1 and TRBJ2-7; D is undetermined. Germline loops: CDR1 MGHRA, CDR2 YSYEKL. This CDR3 spans 16 amino acids. V was clipped by 2 bases and J by 0 bases, with 14 bases between them. CDR3 sequence (DNA): TGCGCCAGCAGCCAACTTTCGCCAGGCAGCTCCTACGAGCAGTACTTC. It translates to CASSQLSPGSSYEQYF.

The rearrangement uses TRBV9 and TRBJ2-3; TRBD1 matches at 9 bases. The CDR3 sequence is 17 residues long. J was trimmed by 1 base and V by 2 bases; bases with no gene match: 8. The germline V gene encodes CDR1 SGDLS and CDR2 YYNGEE. The CDR3 bases are TGTGCCAGCAGCGTCCCTCAACAGGGGGCAGGCACAGATACGCAGTATTTT. It is translated as CASSVPQQGAGTDTQYF.

V gene TRBV7-9 combines with J gene TRBJ1-1, with TRBD1 matching over 8 bases. The CDR3 totals 16 residues. The ends lost 2 bases at V and 0 bases at J; junction bases unmatched: 5. Germline V CDR1 and CDR2: SEHNR, FQNEAQ (reference sequence). The CDR3 sequence is CASSLSTTGVNTEAFF. In DNA, the CDR3 is TGTGCCAGCAGCTTATCAACGACAGGGGTGAACACTGAAGCTTTCTTT.

V gene TRBV7-9 combines with J gene TRBJ2-3; D ambiguous. This CDR3 contains 17 residues. CDR1 is SEHNR, CDR2 FQNEAQ, per germline (reference sequence). The V and J ends lost 5 bases and 1 base respectively, with 19 bases between them. The CDR3 region has the DNA TGTGCCAGCAGCACCCGTCTTCGACAAACTCGCACAGATACGCAGTATTTT. Translating gives CASSTRLRQTRTDTQYF.

The chain combines TRBV15 with TRBJ1-2; D remains ambiguous. Trimming cost V 6 bases and J 2 bases, with 10 bases left between them. Germline V gene lookup returns CDR1 LNHNV and CDR2 YYDKDF (reference sequence). This CDR3 spans 13 amino acids. DNA for the CDR3: TGTGCCACCAGAGGAGCCTCGAACTATGGCTACACCTTC. Amino acid sequence: CATRGASNYGYTF.

This rearrangement joins TRBV2 to TRBJ1-3, with a tentative D call TRBD1 (5 bases). V lost 6 bases, J lost 2 bases, and 17 bases lay in between. CDR1 is SNHLY, CDR2 FYNNEI, per germline. The CDR3 sequence is 16 residues long. CDR3 DNA: TGTGCCAGCAGGTCAGCGAATACAGGACCTGGAAACACCATATATTTT. This encodes CASRSANTGPGNTIYF. Together with reference TRBV2 and TRBJ1-3, the CDR3 gives the full variable domain: EPEVTQTPSHQVTQMGQEVILRCVPISNHLYFYWYRQILGQKVEFLVSFYNNEISEKSEIFDDQFSVERPDGSNFTLKIRSTKLEDSAMYFCASRSANTGPGNTIYFGEGSWLTVV.

This clone was detected once. The CDR3 reads CASTSLVSSGAANTGELFF. The CDR3 nucleotides are TGTGCCAGCACTTCCCTTGTGTCTAGCGGGGCGGCGAACACCGGGGAGCTGTTTTTT. The chain uses TRBV7-8 and TRBJ2-2; 9 bases are a match to TRBD2. The CDR3 length is 19 residues. Germline-derived CDR1 and CDR2 are SGHVS and FQNEAQ. After removal of 7 bases from V and 0 bases from J, the junction contained 15 bases not matched to a gene.